The clone carrying this T cell receptor (beta chain) was detected ten times or more. Using its own MiXCR run on the PCR reads, TCRdb lists one record per CDR3 protein. The data contain 60,000 to 80,000 distinct CDR3 sequences, about 18% of them singletons. The CDR3 consists of 17 residues. Germline V gene sequence: CDR1 LNHDA, CDR2 SQIVND (reference sequence). Between the trimmed V and J ends, which lost 7 bases and 0 bases, there was a span of 21 bases. These data come from a study of molecular identifiers for immune sequencing clone quantification. At the level of the study: With replicates, the RNA of around 20,000 or 100,000 naive CD8 cells was split five ways and four were sequenced.

The sequenced sample was naive CD8+ T cells from blood, with Jurkat cell RNA spiked in. Subset denoted: FACS-sorted CD8+CD4-CCR7+CD45RA+ naive T cells. The TCR sequence derives from a human donor in good health. Some libraries in this study had Jurkat cell RNA spiked in. The chain recombines TRBV19 with TRBJ1-2; D unresolved. CDR3 residues: CASIGRFVTAPNYGYTF. CDR3 coding DNA: TGTGCCAGTATTGGGCGTTTTGTGACGGCACCTAACTATGGCTACACCTTC.